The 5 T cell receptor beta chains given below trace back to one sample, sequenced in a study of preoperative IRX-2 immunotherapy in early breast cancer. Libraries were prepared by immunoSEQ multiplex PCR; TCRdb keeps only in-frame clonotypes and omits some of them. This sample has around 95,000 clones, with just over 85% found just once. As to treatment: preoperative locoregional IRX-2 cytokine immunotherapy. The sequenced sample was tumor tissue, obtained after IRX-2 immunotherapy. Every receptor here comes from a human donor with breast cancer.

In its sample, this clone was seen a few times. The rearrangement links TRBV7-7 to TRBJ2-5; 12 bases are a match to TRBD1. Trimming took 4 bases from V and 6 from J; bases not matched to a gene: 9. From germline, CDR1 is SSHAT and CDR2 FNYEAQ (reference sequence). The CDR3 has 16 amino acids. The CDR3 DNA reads TGTGCCAGCAGCTATCCCGGGACAGGGGGCAAGAAGACCCAGTACTTC. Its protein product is CASSYPGTGGKKTQYF.

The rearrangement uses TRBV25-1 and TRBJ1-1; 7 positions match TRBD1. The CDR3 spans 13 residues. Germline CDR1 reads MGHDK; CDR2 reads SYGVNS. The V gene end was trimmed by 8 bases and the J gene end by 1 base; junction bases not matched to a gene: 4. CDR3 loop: CASRGQPNTEAFF. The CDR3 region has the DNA TGTGCCAGCCGGGGACAGCCGAACACTGAAGCTTTCTTT.

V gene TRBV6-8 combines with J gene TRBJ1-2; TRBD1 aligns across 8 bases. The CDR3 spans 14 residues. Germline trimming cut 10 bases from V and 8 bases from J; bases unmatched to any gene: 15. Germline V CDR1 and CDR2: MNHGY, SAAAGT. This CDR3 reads CATITRGREGGYTF. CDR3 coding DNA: TGTGCCACGATTACCAGGGGGCGGGAGGGAGGCTACACCTTC.

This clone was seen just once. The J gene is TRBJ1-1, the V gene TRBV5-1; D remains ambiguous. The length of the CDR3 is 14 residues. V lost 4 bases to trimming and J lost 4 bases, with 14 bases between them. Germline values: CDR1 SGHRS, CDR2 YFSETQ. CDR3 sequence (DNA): TGCGCCAGCAGCCCTGCGGCGGGCGGCACTGAAGCTTTCTTT. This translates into CASSPAAGGTEAFF. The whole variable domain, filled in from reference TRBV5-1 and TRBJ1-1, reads KAGVTQTPRYLIKTRGQQVTLSCSPISGHRSVSWYQQTPGQGLQFLFEYFSETQRNKGNFPGRFSGRQFSNSRSEMNVSTLELGDSALYLCASSPAAGGTEAFFGQGTRLTVV.

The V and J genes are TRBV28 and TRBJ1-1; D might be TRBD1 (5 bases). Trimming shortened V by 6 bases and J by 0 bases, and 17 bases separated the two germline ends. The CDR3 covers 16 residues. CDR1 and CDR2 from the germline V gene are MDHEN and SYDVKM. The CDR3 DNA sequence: TGTGCCAGCAGAGGGACGGCAGGTTCTATGAACACTGAAGCTTTCTTT. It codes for CASRGTAGSMNTEAFF.